This TCR beta chain is drawn from a study of shared clonotypes between healthy human individuals. Original analysis: Junction-only sequences produced by ImmunoSEQ had no quality scores, so filtering differed. Data came from immunoSEQ multiplex PCR; TCRdb stores just in-frame clones and leaves some out. The V and J calls and clone size were taken over from that table, and D and trimming were inferred from the DNA. The sample yields 780,000 or so clones, 72% seen once. In regard to this clone: Its matching antigen is unknown.

Healthy adults negative for HIV, lacking recent acute infections or vaccinations, served as donors. Regarding the study as a whole: In general, naive subsets displayed greater estimated richness than memory subsets did.

The CDR3 has 12 residues. V lost 7 bases and J lost 5, with 11 bases in between. Looked up from germline, CDR1 is MDHEN and CDR2 is SYDVKM. Sequenced: memory CD4+ T cells sorted from blood. Subset given: CD45RA-negative fraction. This sequence was found in a young woman in good health. The J gene is TRBJ1-2, the V gene TRBV28; D gene ambiguous. The CDR3 reads CASTDKTYGYTF. For the CDR3, the DNA is TGTGCCAGCACCGACAAGACTTATGGCTACACCTTC.